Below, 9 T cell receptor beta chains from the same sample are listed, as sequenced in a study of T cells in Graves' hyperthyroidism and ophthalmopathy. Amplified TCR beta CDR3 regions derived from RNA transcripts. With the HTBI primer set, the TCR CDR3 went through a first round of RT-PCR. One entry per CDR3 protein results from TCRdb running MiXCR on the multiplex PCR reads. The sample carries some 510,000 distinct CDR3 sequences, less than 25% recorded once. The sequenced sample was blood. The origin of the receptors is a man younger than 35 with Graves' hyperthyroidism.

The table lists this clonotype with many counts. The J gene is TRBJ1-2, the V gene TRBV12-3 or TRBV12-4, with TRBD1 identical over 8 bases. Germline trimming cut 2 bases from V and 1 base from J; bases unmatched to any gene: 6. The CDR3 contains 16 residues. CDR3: CASSLRTGLFNYGYTF. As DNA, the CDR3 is TGTGCCAGCAGTTTAAGGACAGGGCTTTTTAACTATGGCTACACCTTC.

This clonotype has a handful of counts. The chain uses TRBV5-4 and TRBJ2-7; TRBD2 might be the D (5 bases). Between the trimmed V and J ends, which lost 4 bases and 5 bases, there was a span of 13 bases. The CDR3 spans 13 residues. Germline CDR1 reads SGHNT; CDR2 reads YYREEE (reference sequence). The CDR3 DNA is TGTGCCAGCAGCCGCAACACAGCGGACGAGCAGTACTTC. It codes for CASSRNTADEQYF.

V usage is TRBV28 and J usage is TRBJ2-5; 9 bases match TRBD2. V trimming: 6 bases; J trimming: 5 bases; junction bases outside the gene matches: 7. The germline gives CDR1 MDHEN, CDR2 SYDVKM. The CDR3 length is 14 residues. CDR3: CASSPQAGGETQYF. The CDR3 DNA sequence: TGTGCCAGCAGCCCCCAAGCGGGGGGTGAGACCCAGTACTTC.

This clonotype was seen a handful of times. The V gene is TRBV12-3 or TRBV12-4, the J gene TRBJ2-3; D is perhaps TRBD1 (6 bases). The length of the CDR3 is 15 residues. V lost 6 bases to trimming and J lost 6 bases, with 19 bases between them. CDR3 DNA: TGTGCCAGCAGAGCCAAGGGACAAAATAGGGATACGCAGTATTTT. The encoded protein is CASRAKGQNRDTQYF.

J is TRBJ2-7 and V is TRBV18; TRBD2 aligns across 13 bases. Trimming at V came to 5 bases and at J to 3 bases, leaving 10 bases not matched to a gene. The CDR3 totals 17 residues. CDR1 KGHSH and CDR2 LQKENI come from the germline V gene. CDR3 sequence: CASSTTSGRASYYEQYF. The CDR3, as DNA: TGTGCCAGCTCAACCACTAGCGGGAGGGCCTCTTACTACGAGCAGTACTTC.

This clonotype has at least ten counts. CDR3 region: CASSPMRVPGYGYTF. The DNA for the CDR3 is TGTGCCAGCAGCCCCATGAGGGTACCAGGTTATGGCTACACCTTC. V usage is TRBV12-3 or TRBV12-4 and J usage is TRBJ1-2; D gene uncertain. V was cut by 6 bases and J by 5 bases, with 19 bases left in between. This CDR3 contains 15 residues.

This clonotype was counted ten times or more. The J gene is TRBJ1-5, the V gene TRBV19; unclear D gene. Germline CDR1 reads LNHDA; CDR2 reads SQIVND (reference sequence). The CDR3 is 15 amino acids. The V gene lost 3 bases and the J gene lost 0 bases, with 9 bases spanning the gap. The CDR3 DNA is TGTGCCAGTAGTATGAGCGCCCATAGCAATCAGCCCCAGCATTTT. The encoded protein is CASSMSAHSNQPQHF.

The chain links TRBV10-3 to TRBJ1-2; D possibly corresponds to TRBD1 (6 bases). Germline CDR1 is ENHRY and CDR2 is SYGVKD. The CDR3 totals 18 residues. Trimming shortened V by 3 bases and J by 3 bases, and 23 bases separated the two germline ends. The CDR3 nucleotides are TGTGCCATCAGTGATCGACTGACGGGGGGCTACTCCTACTATGGCTACACCTTC. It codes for CAISDRLTGGYSYYGYTF.

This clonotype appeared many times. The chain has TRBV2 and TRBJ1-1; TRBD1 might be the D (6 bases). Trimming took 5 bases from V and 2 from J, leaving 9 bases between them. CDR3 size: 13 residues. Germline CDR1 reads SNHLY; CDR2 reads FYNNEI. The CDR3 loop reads CASSRTDNTEAFF. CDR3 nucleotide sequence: TGTGCCAGCAGTCGGACAGATAACACTGAAGCTTTCTTT.